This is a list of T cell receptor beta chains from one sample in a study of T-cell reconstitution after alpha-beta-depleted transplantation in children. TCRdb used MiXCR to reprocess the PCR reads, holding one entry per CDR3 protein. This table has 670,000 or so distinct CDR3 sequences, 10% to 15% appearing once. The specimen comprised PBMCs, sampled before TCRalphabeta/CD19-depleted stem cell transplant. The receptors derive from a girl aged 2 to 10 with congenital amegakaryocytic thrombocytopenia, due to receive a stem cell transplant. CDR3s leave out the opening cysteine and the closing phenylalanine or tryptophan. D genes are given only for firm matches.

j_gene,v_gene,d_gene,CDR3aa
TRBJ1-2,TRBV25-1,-,ASSMDGYT
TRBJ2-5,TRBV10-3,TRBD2,AISLAGGGQETQY
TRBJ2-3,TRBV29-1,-,SVSLEITDTQY
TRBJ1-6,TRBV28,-,ASSSTPTYNSPLH
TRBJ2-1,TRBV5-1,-,ASSLFGLDAEQF
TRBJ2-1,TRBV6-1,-,ASGTGLDYNEQF
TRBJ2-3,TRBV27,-,ASRPIDYSTDTQY
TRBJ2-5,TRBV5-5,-,ASSLRGTQY
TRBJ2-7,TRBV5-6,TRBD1,ASSLGTGRNEQY
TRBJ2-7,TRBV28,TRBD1,ASRTGQEYHEQY
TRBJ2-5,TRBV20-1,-,SAGDLQETQY
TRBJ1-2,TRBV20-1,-,SARQGYYGYT
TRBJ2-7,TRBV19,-,ASSIVPGSYEQY
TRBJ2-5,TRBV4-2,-,ASSQASRRPEQETQY